This T cell receptor (beta chain) was sequenced during a study of blood T cell repertoires in COVID-19. Assay: immunoSEQ multiplex PCR; the TCRdb copy retains only in-frame clones and omits some. The profile shows some 80,000 clones, about nine tenths of them singletons. Trimming removed 6 bases from V and 0 bases from J, with 15 bases in between. The CDR3 has 14 residues. Germline CDR1 and CDR2: SQVTM and ANQGSEA. The sequence was collected from a man over 45 with COVID-19, enrolled during active disease. The chain recombines TRBV29-1 with TRBJ2-7; D might be TRBD2 (5 bases). Material: peripheral blood. The CDR3 DNA reads TGCAGCGTCTCTAGCCCTGTAAGCTCCTACGAGCAGTACTTC. It yields the protein CSVSSPVSSYEQYF.